The 12 T cell receptor beta chains below all came from one sample that was sequenced in a study of blood T cell repertoires in COVID-19. Measured with immunoSEQ multiplex PCR; TCRdb has only the in-frame clones, and not every one. The sample shows roughly 250,000 clones, 88% of them seen only once. Sequencing was done on a sample of PBMCs or T cells enriched from blood (not recorded which). Source of these receptors: a woman aged 40 to 50 who had been exposed to COVID-19.

The V call is TRBV20-1, the J call TRBJ1-2; D is possibly TRBD1 (5 bases). Germline assignment: CDR1 DFQATT and CDR2 SNEGSKA (reference sequence). V lost 3 bases and J lost 7, with 21 bases in between. The CDR3 runs 15 residues. CDR3 bases: TGCAGTGCTAGTTTTGGGGGGGTAAAGAGATTTGGCTACACCTTC. Its protein is CSASFGGVKRFGYTF.

The rearrangement links TRBV5-4 to TRBJ2-7; possibly TRBD2 for D (5 bases). CDR1 is SGHNT, CDR2 YYREEE, per germline (reference sequence). There are 15 residues in the CDR3. V lost 0 bases and J 6 bases, leaving 16 bases between the germline ends. This CDR3 reads CASSLASNKGGEQYF. CDR3 DNA: TGTGCCAGCAGCTTGGCCAGCAATAAAGGAGGCGAGCAGTACTTC. Combining the CDR3 with reference TRBV5-4 and TRBJ2-7 gives the whole variable domain ETGVTQSPTHLIKTRGQQVTLRCSSQSGHNTVSWYQQALGQGPQFIFQYYREEENGRGNFPPRFSGLQFPNYSSELNVNALELDDSALYLCASSLASNKGGEQYFGPGTRLTVT.

The chain employs TRBV4-1 and TRBJ2-1; 8 bases line up with TRBD1. Per the germline V gene, CDR1 is MGHRA and CDR2 is YSYEKL. The CDR3 is 16 amino acids. Trimming at V came to 0 bases and at J to 5 bases, leaving 6 bases not matched to a gene. The CDR3 DNA reads as TGCGCCAGCAGCCAAGACAGGGGGCAGTTTGACAATGAGCAGTTCTTC. Its protein product is CASSQDRGQFDNEQFF.

This clone came up once. This chain connects TRBV7-3 to TRBJ1-2, with 10 positions matching TRBD1. The trim removed 5 bases at V and 6 bases at J, leaving 12 bases unmatched. Per the germline V gene, CDR1 is SGHTA and CDR2 is FQGTGA. There are 16 residues in the CDR3. CDR3 bases: TGTGCCAGCAGCACAAGCTCCGGGACAGGGGCTCATGGCTACACCTTC. This sequence encodes CASSTSSGTGAHGYTF.

The chain carries TRBV5-4 and TRBJ2-7; 7 bases fit TRBD2. CDR1 and CDR2 (germline): SGHNT, YYREEE (reference sequence). The CDR3 is 13 amino acids. Germline trimming cut 0 bases from V and 3 bases from J; bases unmatched to any gene: 0. The CDR3 reads CASSLGGGYEQYV. CDR3 nucleotides: TGTGCCAGCAGCTTGGGGGGGGGCTACGAGCAGTACGTC.

This rearrangement joins TRBV5-4 to TRBJ2-3, with 8 bases that match TRBD2. V shed 2 bases and J 2 bases; nucleotides not matched to a gene: 13. Germline CDR1 and CDR2: SGHNT and YYREEE (reference sequence). The CDR3 spans 18 residues. CDR3 sequence: CASSLGGLAGQITDTQYF. The CDR3, as DNA: TGTGCCAGCAGCTTAGGGGGGCTAGCGGGCCAAATCACAGATACGCAGTATTTT. The variable domain in full, completed from reference TRBV5-4 and TRBJ2-3, reads ETGVTQSPTHLIKTRGQQVTLRCSSQSGHNTVSWYQQALGQGPQFIFQYYREEENGRGNFPPRFSGLQFPNYSSELNVNALELDDSALYLCASSLGGLAGQITDTQYFGPGTRLTVL.

The chain employs TRBV6-4 and TRBJ1-1, with a weak D call TRBD1 (5 bases). In germline, CDR1 is MRHNA, CDR2 SNTAGT. The V gene lost 7 bases and the J gene lost 0 bases, with 15 bases spanning the gap. The CDR3 is 15 residues long. The CDR3 loop reads CASKTTDSLNTEAFF. The CDR3 DNA sequence: TGTGCCAGCAAAACTACAGACAGCCTGAACACTGAAGCTTTCTTT.

This CDR3 reads CASSIIAGGETQYF. The CDR3 DNA is TGTGCCAGCAGCATTATAGCGGGAGGAGAGACCCAGTACTTC. J is TRBJ2-5 and V is TRBV7-8; 10 bases agree with TRBD2. The CDR3 contains 14 residues. The ends lost 5 bases at V and 4 bases at J; junction bases unmatched: 4. Germline CDR1 reads SGHVS; CDR2 reads FQNEAQ.

The chain employs TRBV4-2 and TRBJ1-3, with a possible D match to TRBD1 (5 bases). The V gene's germline CDR1 is LGHNA and CDR2 YNFKEQ. The CDR3 runs 16 residues. The V end was cut by 2 bases, the J end by 2 bases, with 13 bases between. CDR3: CASSQWQGGPGNTIYF. The CDR3 DNA is TGTGCCAGCAGCCAATGGCAGGGAGGTCCTGGAAACACCATATATTTT.

The rearrangement uses TRBV11-2 and TRBJ1-2; 7 nucleotides match TRBD1. V was clipped by 4 bases and J by 4 bases; unmatched bases: 6. The CDR3 sequence is 14 residues long. The germline CDR1 and CDR2 sequences are SGHAT and FQNNGV. The CDR3 here is CASSSGGFGYGYTF. CDR3 DNA sequence: TGTGCCAGCAGCTCAGGGGGATTTGGCTATGGCTACACCTTC.

This clone has only one observation. The rearrangement links TRBV27 to TRBJ1-1; 7 bases are a match to TRBD1. V dropped 5 bases and J dropped 3; count of bases not matched to a gene: 6. The germline V gene encodes CDR1 MNHEY and CDR2 SMNVEV (reference sequence). The CDR3 contains 14 residues. CDR3 region: CASSPPDRDTEAFF. The CDR3 nucleotides are TGTGCCAGCAGTCCCCCTGACAGGGACACTGAAGCTTTCTTT.

The chain is built from TRBV6-5 and TRBJ2-4, with D perhaps TRBD1 (5 bases). In germline, CDR1 is MNHEY, CDR2 SVGAGI. This CDR3 contains 16 residues. Trimming took 2 bases from V and 0 from J, leaving 11 bases between them. The CDR3 region has the DNA TGTGCCAGCAGTTACGGGCAGGGTGGAGCCAAAAACATTCAGTACTTC. Its protein product is CASSYGQGGAKNIQYF.